One and the same sample provided the 4 T cell receptor beta chains below, sequenced in a study of long-term antiretroviral therapy in people with HIV. Run at survey level, the immunoSEQ assay was version v3.0. Libraries were prepared by immunoSEQ multiplex PCR; TCRdb keeps only in-frame clonotypes and omits some of them. The sample lists 35,000 or so clones; 90% to 95% were seen once. Specimen: unsorted PBMCs, collected 4.1 years after starting antiretroviral therapy. These receptors were collected from a woman between 50 and 59 years old with HIV.

This rearrangement joins TRBV7-9 to TRBJ1-4; TRBD1 might be the D (5 bases). Germline-derived CDR1 and CDR2 are SEHNR and FQNEAQ (reference sequence). The V end was cut by 1 base, the J end by 3 bases, with 9 bases between. This CDR3 is 15 amino acids long. CDR3 sequence reads: CASSLGAGSNEKLFF. DNA of the CDR3: TGTGCCAGCAGCTTAGGGGCAGGGTCTAATGAAAAACTGTTTTTT.

This clone was counted only a few times. The V and J genes are TRBV5-1 and TRBJ2-7, with D possibly called TRBD1 or TRBD2 (6 bases each). Germline V gives CDR1 SGHRS, CDR2 YFSETQ. The CDR3 is made up of 11 amino acids. Trimming cost V 5 bases and J 4 bases, with 7 bases left between them. The CDR3 spells CASRGGYEQYF. CDR3 nucleotide sequence: TGCGCCAGCAGAGGGGGGTACGAGCAGTACTTC.

This chain connects TRBV5-6 to TRBJ2-7; D might be TRBD2 (6 bases). Germline assignment: CDR1 SGHDT and CDR2 YYEEEE. V was shortened by 0 bases and J by 3 bases, with 10 bases between the two germline ends. This CDR3 is built from 14 residues. In nucleotides, the CDR3 is TGTGCCAGCAGCTTGGCGGGGGAGGTCTACGAGCAGTACTTC. Protein sequence: CASSLAGEVYEQYF.

The rearrangement uses TRBV7-9 and TRBJ2-5, with unresolved D. This CDR3 contains 10 residues. The germline V gene encodes CDR1 SEHNR and CDR2 FQNEAQ (reference sequence). V was clipped by 9 bases and J by 4 bases, with 6 bases between them. The CDR3 spells CASWGETQYF. The CDR3 DNA reads TGTGCCAGTTGGGGAGAGACCCAGTACTTC.